Each of the 14 T cell receptor beta chains below was sequenced from the same sample in a study of blood T cell repertoires in COVID-19. Repertoires were generated with immunoSEQ multiplex PCR, while TCRdb's copy carries only in-frame clones and drops some. This table has a few hundred thousand clones, approximately 89% appearing once. What was sequenced was peripheral blood. Source of these receptors: a woman aged 25 to 39 with COVID-19, enrolled during active disease.

This chain connects TRBV7-9 to TRBJ1-1; 10 bases map to TRBD1. Germline CDR1 SEHNR, CDR2 FQNEAQ (reference sequence). The CDR3 consists of 14 residues. The J segment lost 5 bases and the V segment lost 5 bases, leaving 5 bases of the junction unmatched. The chain's CDR3 is CASSIGQGGTEAFF. DNA of the CDR3: TGTGCCAGCAGCATTGGACAGGGGGGGACTGAAGCTTTCTTT.

The CDR3 DNA follows: TGCGCCAGCAGCCAAGAGAGACTTAGCGGGACCCAGTACTTC. Translating it yields CASSQERLSGTQYF. The chain carries TRBV4-1 and TRBJ2-5, with D perhaps TRBD2 (6 bases). V was shortened by 0 bases and J by 7 bases, with 12 bases between the two germline ends. Germline values: CDR1 MGHRA, CDR2 YSYEKL. The CDR3 has 14 amino acids.

The V gene is TRBV20-1, the J gene TRBJ2-2; TRBD1 aligns across 9 bases. CDR1 is DFQATT and CDR2 is SNEGSKA in the germline V gene (reference sequence). The trim removed 3 bases at V and 5 bases at J, leaving 10 bases unmatched. This CDR3 has 16 amino acids. The CDR3 sequence: CSASRGVQGATGELFF. DNA for the CDR3: TGCAGTGCTAGTCGGGGGGTACAGGGGGCAACCGGGGAGCTGTTTTTT.

The rearrangement uses TRBV6-6 and TRBJ1-1, with a weak D call TRBD1 (5 bases). The CDR3 runs 13 residues. V was clipped by 6 bases and J by 3 bases, with 11 bases between them. The germline V gene has CDR1 MNHNY and CDR2 SVGAGI (reference sequence). CDR3 nucleotide sequence: TGTGCCAGCAGCACCGCGGGGGACACTGAAGCTTTCTTT. Translation gives CASSTAGDTEAFF.

The V and J genes are TRBV7-9 and TRBJ2-7, with D possibly being TRBD1 (6 bases). V lost 5 bases and J lost 6, with 20 bases in between. This CDR3 is 15 amino acids long. Germline V gives CDR1 SEHNR, CDR2 FQNEAQ (reference sequence). The CDR3 bases are TGTGCCAGCAGCCCACGCACAGGGAAGGGGCTCGAGCAGTACTTC. Protein product: CASSPRTGKGLEQYF.

V and J are TRBV4-2 and TRBJ1-6, with D perhaps TRBD1 (5 bases). CDR1 is LGHNA and CDR2 is YNFKEQ in the germline V gene. Between the trimmed V and J ends, which lost 4 bases and 9 bases, there was a span of 13 bases. This CDR3 has 14 amino acids. For the CDR3, the DNA is TGTGCCAGCAGCCGACCGGAGGGGTTTTCACCCCTCCACTTT. Its translation: CASSRPEGFSPLHF.

The chain couples TRBV19 to TRBJ1-2; 8 bases align to TRBD1. The CDR3 has 14 residues. Germline values: CDR1 LNHDA, CDR2 SQIVND (reference sequence). V lost 5 bases and J lost 6; bases outside the gene matches: 8. The CDR3 sequence: CASSGGAGGNGYTF. CDR3 DNA: TGTGCCAGTAGTGGCGGGGCAGGGGGCAATGGCTACACCTTC.

The J gene is TRBJ1-6, the V gene TRBV11-2; the D is unclear. The CDR3 totals 14 residues. CDR1 is SGHAT and CDR2 is FQNNGV in the germline V gene. V was trimmed by 1 base and J by 10 bases, leaving 11 bases between them. Written as DNA, the CDR3 is TGTGCCAGCAGCTTAGCCGGAGGGCACTCACCCCTCCACTTT. It yields the protein CASSLAGGHSPLHF.

The V and J genes are TRBV5-6 and TRBJ1-4, with TRBD1 as a possible D gene (6 bases). V was clipped by 4 bases and J by 0 bases, with 13 bases between them. The CDR3 is 16 amino acids. In germline, CDR1 is SGHDT, CDR2 YYEEEE. The CDR3 DNA is TGTGCCAGCAGCGTCTCAGGGGTTCCAACTAATGAAAAACTGTTTTTT. Translated: CASSVSGVPTNEKLFF.

This clone has a single count. The DNA for the CDR3 is TGTGCCAGCAGTCCATGGACAGGAAACTATGGCTACACCTTC. Translated, it gives CASSPWTGNYGYTF. V and J are TRBV27 and TRBJ1-2, with 7 bases matching TRBD1. The ends lost 5 bases at V and 2 bases at J; junction bases unmatched: 5. There are 14 residues in the CDR3. Germline assignment: CDR1 MNHEY and CDR2 SMNVEV (reference sequence).

V and J are TRBV7-8 and TRBJ2-1; 9 bases line up with TRBD2. V trimming: 5 bases; J trimming: 2 bases; junction bases outside the gene matches: 16. The germline CDR1 and CDR2 sequences are SGHVS and FQNEAQ. CDR3 length: 19 amino acids. The CDR3 nucleotides are TGTGCCAGCAGCCCCTTACCCAGGACTAGCGCTGCTACCTACAATGAGCAGTTCTTC. Protein: CASSPLPRTSAATYNEQFF.

The chain uses TRBV19 and TRBJ2-1, with 12 bases lining up with TRBD2. The CDR3 loop spans 17 amino acids. The V gene end was trimmed by 3 bases and the J gene end by 8 bases; junction bases not matched to a gene: 11. Germline CDR1 and CDR2: LNHDA and SQIVND (reference sequence). CDR3 nucleotide sequence: TGTGCCAGTAGTATCGCACTGACTAGCGGGAGTCTGGATGAGCAGTTCTTC. Protein product: CASSIALTSGSLDEQFF.

The chain employs TRBV3-1 (or the pseudogene TRBV3-2) and TRBJ2-7; 10 bases align to TRBD2. Per germline, CDR1 LGHDT and CDR2 YNNKEL (reference sequence). The CDR3 is 15 amino acids. The V gene end was trimmed by 4 bases and the J gene end by 7 bases; junction bases not matched to a gene: 10. The CDR3 DNA sequence: TGTGCCAGCAGCCCCAGAGCGGGGGGGCTGGATGAGCAGTACTTC. Translating it yields CASSPRAGGLDEQYF.

V is TRBV9 and J is TRBJ1-1; D is unclear. V gave up 4 bases and J gave up 1 base, with 8 bases separating them. There are 13 residues in the CDR3. Germline CDR1 and CDR2: SGDLS and YYNGEE. The CDR3 coding sequence is TGTGCCAGCAGCCCCCCATCGAACACTGAAGCTTTCTTT. Translating it yields CASSPPSNTEAFF. The entire variable domain, with the rest obtained from reference TRBV9 and TRBJ1-1, is as follows: DSGVTQTPKHLITATGQRVTLRCSPRSGDLSVYWYQQSLDQGLQFLIQYYNGEERAKGNILERFSAQQFPDLHSELNLSSLELGDSALYFCASSPPSNTEAFFGQGTRLTVV.